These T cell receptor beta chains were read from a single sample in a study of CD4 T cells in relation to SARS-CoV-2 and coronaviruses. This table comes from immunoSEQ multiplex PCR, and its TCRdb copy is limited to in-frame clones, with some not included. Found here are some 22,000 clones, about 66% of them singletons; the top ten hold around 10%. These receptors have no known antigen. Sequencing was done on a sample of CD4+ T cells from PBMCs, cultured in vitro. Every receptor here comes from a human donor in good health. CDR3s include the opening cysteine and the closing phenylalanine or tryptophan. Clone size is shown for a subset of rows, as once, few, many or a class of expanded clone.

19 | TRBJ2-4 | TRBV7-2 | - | CASSPRLAGGKLAKNIQYF
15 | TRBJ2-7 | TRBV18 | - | CASSPPGQGANEQYF
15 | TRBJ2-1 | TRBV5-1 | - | CASSLTGSPLNEQFF
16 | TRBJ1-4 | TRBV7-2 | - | CASSLRPQGTNEKLFF
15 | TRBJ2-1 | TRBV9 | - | CASSPGTSGGNEQFF
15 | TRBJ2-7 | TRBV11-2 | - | CASSLGTGNSYEQYF
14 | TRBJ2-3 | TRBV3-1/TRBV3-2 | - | CASSQAARGGTQYF
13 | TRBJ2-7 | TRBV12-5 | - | CASGGARGGEQYF
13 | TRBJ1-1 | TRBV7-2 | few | CASRAAGETEAFF
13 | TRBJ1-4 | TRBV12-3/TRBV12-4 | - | CATRGQINEKLFF
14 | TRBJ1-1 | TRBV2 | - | CASSENGKETEAFF
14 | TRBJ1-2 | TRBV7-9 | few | CASTLVLGPYGYTF
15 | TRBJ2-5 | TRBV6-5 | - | CAIAVTGSAQETQYF
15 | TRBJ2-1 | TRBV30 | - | CAWTSGYSSYNEQFF
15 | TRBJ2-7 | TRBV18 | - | CASSPRGTGGYEQYF
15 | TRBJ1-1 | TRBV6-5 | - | CASSLRGIGDTEAFF
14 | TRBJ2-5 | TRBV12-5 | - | CASGPGEEGETQYF
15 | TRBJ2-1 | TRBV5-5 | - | CASSLRDFRVDEQFF
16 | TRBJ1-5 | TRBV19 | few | CASSIGTLGSNQPQHF